This T cell receptor beta chain was recorded in a study of neoadjuvant anti-PD-1 for oral cavity cancer. The V gene lost 7 bases and the J gene lost 6 bases, with 9 bases spanning the gap. The CDR3 consists of 11 residues. Germline-derived CDR1 and CDR2 are SNHLY and FYNNEI. Time point meaning: after neoadjuvant nivolumab, at surgical resection. The method was immunoSEQ multiplex PCR; TCRdb's version includes in-frame clones alone and lacks a portion of them. The sample contains tens of thousands of clones, over 20% of which appear only once. Sequenced material: tumor tissue, taken after nivolumab (anti-PD-1) treatment. The V call is TRBV2, the J call TRBJ1-1, with D hard to call. This sequence was found in a person aged 40 to 85 with oral cavity squamous cell carcinoma. For the CDR3, the DNA is TGTGCCAGCACTTTACGTGCTGAAGCTTTCTTT. Its protein product is CASTLRAEAFF. The complete variable domain, with remaining parts taken from reference TRBV2 and TRBJ1-1, reads EPEVTQTPSHQVTQMGQEVILRCVPISNHLYFYWYRQILGQKVEFLVSFYNNEISEKSEIFDDQFSVERPDGSNFTLKIRSTKLEDSAMYFCASTLRAEAFFGQGTRLTVV.